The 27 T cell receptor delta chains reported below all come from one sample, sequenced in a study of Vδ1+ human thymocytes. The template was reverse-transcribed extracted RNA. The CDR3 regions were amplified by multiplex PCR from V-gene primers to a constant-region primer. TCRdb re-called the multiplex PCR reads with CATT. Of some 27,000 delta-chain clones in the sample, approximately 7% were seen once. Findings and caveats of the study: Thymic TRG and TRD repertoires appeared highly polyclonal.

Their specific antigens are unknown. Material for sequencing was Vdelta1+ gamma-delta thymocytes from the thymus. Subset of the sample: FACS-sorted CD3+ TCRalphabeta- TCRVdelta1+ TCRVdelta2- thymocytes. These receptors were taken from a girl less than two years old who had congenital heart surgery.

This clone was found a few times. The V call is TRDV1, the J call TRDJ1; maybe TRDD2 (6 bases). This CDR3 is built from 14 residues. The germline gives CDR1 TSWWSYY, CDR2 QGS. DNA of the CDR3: TGTGCCCTCGCTCCCATGGATCCTACCCATAAACTCATCTTT. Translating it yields CALAPMDPTHKLIF.

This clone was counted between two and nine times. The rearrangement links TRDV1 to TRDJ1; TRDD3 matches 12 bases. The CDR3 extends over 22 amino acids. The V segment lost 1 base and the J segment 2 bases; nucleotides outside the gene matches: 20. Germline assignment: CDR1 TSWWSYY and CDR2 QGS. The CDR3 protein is CALGEPTLPELGDTPWTDKLIF. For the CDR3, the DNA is TGTGCTCTTGGGGAACCTACACTTCCGGAACTGGGGGATACCCCTTGGACCGATAAACTCATCTTT.

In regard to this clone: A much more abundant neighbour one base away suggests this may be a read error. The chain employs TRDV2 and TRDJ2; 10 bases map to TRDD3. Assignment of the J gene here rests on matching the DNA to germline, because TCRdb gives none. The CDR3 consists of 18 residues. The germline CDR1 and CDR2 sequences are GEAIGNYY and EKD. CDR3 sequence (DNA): TGTGCCCGTGACAACATTGGGGGATACTTGTATAGGACAGCACAACTCTTCTTT. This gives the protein CARDNIGGYLYRTAQLFF.

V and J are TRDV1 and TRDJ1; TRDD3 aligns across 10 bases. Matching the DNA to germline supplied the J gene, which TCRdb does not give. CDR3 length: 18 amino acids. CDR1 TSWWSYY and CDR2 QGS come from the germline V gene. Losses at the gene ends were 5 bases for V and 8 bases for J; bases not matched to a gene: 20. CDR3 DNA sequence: TGTGCTCTTGGGAATACTTCCTTACTGGGGGATGTTCCGGGGAAACTCATCTTT. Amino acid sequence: CALGNTSLLGDVPGKLIF.

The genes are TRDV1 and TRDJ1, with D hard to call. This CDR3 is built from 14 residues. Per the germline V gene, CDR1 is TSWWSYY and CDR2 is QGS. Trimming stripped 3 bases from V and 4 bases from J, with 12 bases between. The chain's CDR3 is CALGESLLVDKLIF. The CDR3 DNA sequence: TGTGCTCTTGGGGAGTCTCTCCTGGTCGATAAACTCATCTTT.

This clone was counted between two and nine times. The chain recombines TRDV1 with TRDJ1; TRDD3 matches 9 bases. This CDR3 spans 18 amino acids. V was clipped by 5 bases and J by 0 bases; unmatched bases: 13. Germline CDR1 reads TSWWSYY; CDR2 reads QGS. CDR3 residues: CALGKRAGIRRYTDKLIF. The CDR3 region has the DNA TGTGCTCTTGGGAAAAGGGCGGGGATACGGAGGTACACCGATAAACTCATCTTT.

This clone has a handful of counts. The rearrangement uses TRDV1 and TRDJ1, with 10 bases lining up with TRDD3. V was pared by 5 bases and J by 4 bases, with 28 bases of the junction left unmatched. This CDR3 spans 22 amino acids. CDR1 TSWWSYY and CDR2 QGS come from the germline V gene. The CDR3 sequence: CALGNHSYVQTGGSKIIDKLIF. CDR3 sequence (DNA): TGTGCTCTTGGGAACCATTCCTACGTGCAAACTGGGGGATCTAAAATTATCGATAAACTCATCTTT.

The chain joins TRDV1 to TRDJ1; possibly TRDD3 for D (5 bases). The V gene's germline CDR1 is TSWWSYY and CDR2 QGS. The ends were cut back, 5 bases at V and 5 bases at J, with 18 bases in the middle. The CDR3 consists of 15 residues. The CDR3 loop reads CALGTGKPDDDKLIF. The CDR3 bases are TGTGCTCTTGGGACGGGGAAGCCCGATGATGATAAACTCATCTTT.

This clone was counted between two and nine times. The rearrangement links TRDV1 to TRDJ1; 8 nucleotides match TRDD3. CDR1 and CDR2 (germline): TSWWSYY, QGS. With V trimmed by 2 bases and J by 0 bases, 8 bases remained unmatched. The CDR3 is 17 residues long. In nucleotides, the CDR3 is TGTGCTCTTGGGGAAGATCGCGTACTGGGGGACACCGATAAACTCATCTTT. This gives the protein CALGEDRVLGDTDKLIF.

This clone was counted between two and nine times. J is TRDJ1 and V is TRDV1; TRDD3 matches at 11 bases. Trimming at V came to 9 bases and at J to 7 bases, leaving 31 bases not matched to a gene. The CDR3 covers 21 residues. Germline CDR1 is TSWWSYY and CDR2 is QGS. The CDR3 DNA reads TGTGCTCTCGCTTCACCTTCCTACGCGGTTGCATGGGGGATACGGAATCCTAAACTCATCTTT. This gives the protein CALASPSYAVAWGIRNPKLIF.

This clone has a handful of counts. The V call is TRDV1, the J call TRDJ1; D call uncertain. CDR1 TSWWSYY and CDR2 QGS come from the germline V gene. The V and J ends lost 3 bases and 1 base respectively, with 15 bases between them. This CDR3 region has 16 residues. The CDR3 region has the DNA TGTGCTCTTGGGGACCCTAGGGCGGATTTCACCGATAAACTCATCTTT. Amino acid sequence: CALGDPRADFTDKLIF.

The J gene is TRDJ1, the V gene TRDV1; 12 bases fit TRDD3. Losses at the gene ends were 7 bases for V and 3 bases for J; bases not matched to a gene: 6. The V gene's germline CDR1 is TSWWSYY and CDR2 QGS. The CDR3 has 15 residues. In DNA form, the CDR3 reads TGTGCTCTTGAACTGGGGGATACTTCGGCCGATAAACTCATCTTT. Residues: CALELGDTSADKLIF.

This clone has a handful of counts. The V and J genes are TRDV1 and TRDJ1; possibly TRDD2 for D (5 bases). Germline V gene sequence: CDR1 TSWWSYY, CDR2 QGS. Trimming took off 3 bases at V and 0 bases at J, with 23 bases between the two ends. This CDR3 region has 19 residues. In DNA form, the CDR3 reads TGTGCTCTTGGGGACCTACTTCTTCCGGGCCTCTTGTACACCGATAAACTCATCTTT. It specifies CALGDLLLPGLLYTDKLIF.

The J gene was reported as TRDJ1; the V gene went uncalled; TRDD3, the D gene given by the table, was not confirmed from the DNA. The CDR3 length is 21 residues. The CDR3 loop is CALGDRASFPGDTIEDDKLIF. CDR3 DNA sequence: TGTGCTCTTGGGGACCGGGCTTCCTTCCCGGGGGATACGATAGAGGATGATAAACTCATCTTT.

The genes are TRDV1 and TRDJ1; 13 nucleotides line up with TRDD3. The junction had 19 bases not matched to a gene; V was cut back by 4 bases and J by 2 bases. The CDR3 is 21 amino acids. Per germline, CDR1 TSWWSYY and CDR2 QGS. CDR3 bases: TGTGCTCTTGGGGTACTTCCCAAACGAGTACTGGGGGATACGCGGACCGATAAACTCATCTTT. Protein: CALGVLPKRVLGDTRTDKLIF.

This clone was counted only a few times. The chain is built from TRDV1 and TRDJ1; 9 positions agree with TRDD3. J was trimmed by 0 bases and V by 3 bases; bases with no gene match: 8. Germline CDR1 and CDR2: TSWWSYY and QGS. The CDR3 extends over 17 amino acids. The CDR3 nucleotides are TGTGCTCTTGGGGAGCTAAGGGGGATACTCGACACCGATAAACTCATCTTT. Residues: CALGELRGILDTDKLIF.

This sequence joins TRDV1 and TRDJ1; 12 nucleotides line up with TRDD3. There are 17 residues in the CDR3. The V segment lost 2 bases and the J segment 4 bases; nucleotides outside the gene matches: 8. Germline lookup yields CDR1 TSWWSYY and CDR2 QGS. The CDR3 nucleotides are TGTGCTCTTGGGGAAAACCTGGGGGATACGCGGATCGATAAACTCATCTTT. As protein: CALGENLGDTRIDKLIF.

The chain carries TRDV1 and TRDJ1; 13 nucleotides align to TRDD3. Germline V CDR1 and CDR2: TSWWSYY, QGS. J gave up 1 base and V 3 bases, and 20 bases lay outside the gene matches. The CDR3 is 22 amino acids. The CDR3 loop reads CALGDSYSVTGGYDECTDKLIF. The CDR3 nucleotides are TGTGCTCTTGGGGATTCCTACTCTGTAACTGGGGGATACGACGAGTGCACCGATAAACTCATCTTT.

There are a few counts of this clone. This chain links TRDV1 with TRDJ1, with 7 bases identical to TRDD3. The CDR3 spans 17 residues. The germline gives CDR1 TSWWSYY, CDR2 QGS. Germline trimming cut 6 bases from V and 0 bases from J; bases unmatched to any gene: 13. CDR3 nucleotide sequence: TGTGCTCTTGGTTACATAACTGGGGAATCCTACACCGATAAACTCATCTTT. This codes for CALGYITGESYTDKLIF.

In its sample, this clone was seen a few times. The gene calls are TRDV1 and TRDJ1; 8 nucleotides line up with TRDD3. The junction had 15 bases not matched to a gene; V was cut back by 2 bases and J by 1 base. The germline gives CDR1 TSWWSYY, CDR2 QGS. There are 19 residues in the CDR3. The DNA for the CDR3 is TGTGCTCTTGGGGAAATCCCCTGGGGGACACAATCGCTCACCGATAAACTCATCTTT. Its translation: CALGEIPWGTQSLTDKLIF.

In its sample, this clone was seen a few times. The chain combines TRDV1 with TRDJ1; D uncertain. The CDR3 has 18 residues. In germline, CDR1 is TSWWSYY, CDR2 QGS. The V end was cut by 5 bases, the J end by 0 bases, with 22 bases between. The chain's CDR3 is CALGNNPVLRPYTDKLIF. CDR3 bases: TGTGCTCTTGGGAACAATCCGGTACTAAGACCCTACACCGATAAACTCATCTTT.

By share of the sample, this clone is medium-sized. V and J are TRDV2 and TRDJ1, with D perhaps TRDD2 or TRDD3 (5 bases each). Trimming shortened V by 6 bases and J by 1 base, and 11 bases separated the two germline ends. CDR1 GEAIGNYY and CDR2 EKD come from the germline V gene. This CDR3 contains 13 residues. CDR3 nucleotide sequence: TGTGCCTGTCCCTACTGGCTCACCGATAAACTCATCTTT. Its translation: CACPYWLTDKLIF.

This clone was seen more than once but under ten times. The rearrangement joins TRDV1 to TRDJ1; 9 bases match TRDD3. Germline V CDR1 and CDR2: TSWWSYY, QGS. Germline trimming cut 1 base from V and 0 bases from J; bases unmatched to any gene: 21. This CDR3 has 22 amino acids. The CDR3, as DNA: TGTGCTCTTGGGGAACGACGGGAGGGTACTGGGGGACCCCCCTCGTACACCGATAAACTCATCTTT. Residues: CALGERREGTGGPPSYTDKLIF.

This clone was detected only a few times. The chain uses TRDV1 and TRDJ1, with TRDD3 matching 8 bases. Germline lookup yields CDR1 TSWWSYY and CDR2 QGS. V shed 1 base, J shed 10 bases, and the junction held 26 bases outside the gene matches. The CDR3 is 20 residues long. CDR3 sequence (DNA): TGTGCTCTTGGGGAACACTTTCTCCTAACGGACTGGGGGGCCTTTCTTAGACTCATCTTT. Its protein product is CALGEHFLLTDWGAFLRLIF.

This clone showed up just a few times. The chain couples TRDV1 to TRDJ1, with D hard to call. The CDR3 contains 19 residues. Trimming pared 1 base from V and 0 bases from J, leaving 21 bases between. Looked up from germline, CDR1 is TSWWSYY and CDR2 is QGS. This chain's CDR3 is CALGERPRALPTYTDKLIF. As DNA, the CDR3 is TGTGCTCTTGGGGAACGTCCCCGCGCTCTACCCACATACACCGATAAACTCATCTTT.

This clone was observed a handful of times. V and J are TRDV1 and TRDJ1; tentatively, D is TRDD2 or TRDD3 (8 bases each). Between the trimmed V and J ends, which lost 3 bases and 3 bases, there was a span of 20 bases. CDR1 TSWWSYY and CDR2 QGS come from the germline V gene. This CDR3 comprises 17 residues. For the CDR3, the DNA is TGTGCTCTTGGGGATCTTCCTACGGGACTGGGGGCCGATAAACTCATCTTT. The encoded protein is CALGDLPTGLGADKLIF.

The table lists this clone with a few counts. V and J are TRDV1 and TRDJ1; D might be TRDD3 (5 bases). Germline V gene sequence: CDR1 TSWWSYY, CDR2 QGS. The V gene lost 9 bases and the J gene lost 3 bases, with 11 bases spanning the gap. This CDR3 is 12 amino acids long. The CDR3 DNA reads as TGTGCTCTGCCCGGGGAGGCCGATAAACTCATCTTT. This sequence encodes CALPGEADKLIF.